This TCR beta chain stems from a study of blood T cells in healthy people across ages. The V end lost 4 bases, the J end lost 4 bases, and 14 bases lay between the germline ends. The CDR3 has 15 amino acids. Germline values: CDR1 GTSNPN, CDR2 SVGIG (reference sequence). A second PCR, run for roughly 7 to 11 cycles, used a sample-barcoded 5' primer plus a J-beta primer mix. Using its own MiXCR run on the 5' RACE reads, TCRdb lists one record per CDR3 protein. The sample includes 550,000 to 600,000 distinct CDR3 sequences, 40% to 50% seen only once; the top ten take around 23%. Healthy individuals of Caucasian origin from Russia, aged roughly 6 to 100, served as donors. PBMCs numbering at least 6 million were isolated per sample.

The source is an elderly man in good health. The chain joins TRBV30 to TRBJ2-6, with D tentatively TRBD1 or TRBD2 (5 bases each). The sequencing sample was made of blood. Written as DNA, the CDR3 is TGTGCCTGGATCAGTGGGGGTTCCGGGGCCAACGTCCTGACTTTC. It encodes CAWISGGSGANVLTF.